One and the same sample provided the 9 T cell receptor beta chains below, sequenced in a study of blood T cell repertoires in COVID-19. The protocol was immunoSEQ multiplex PCR, while the TCRdb copy is restricted to in-frame clones and leaves out a portion. Of roughly 330,000 clones detected, 80% to 90% appear once; the ten largest clones hold roughly a tenth. The material sequenced was peripheral blood. These receptors originate from a man aged 25-40 years with COVID-19, enrolled during active disease.

This chain joins TRBV9 and TRBJ1-1, with a weak D call TRBD1 (5 bases). V lost 0 bases and J lost 1, with 10 bases in between. This CDR3 has 15 amino acids. Germline V CDR1 and CDR2: SGDLS, YYNGEE. This CDR3 is CASSVVGRANTEAFF. The CDR3, as DNA: TGTGCCAGCAGCGTAGTGGGCAGGGCGAACACTGAAGCTTTCTTT. Looking up the rest from reference TRBV9 and TRBJ1-1 gives the full variable domain: DSGVTQTPKHLITATGQRVTLRCSPRSGDLSVYWYQQSLDQGLQFLIQYYNGEERAKGNILERFSAQQFPDLHSELNLSSLELGDSALYFCASSVVGRANTEAFFGQGTRLTVV.

The V gene is TRBV9, the J gene TRBJ1-2; 8 nucleotides line up with TRBD1. The trim removed 0 bases at V and 4 bases at J, leaving 8 bases unmatched. The CDR3 extends over 16 amino acids. Germline loops: CDR1 SGDLS, CDR2 YYNGEE. The CDR3 DNA reads TGTGCCAGCAGCGTAGCTACAACAGGGACAGGCTATGGCTACACCTTC. It specifies CASSVATTGTGYGYTF.

The chain joins TRBV6-1 to TRBJ1-3; a possible D gene is TRBD1 (6 bases). Germline lookup yields CDR1 MNHNS and CDR2 SASEGT. Trimming removed 7 bases at V and 0 bases at J, with 10 bases between. The length of the CDR3 is 14 residues. As DNA, the CDR3 is TGTGCCAGCATTTACAGGGTCTCTGGAAACACCATATATTTT. Translated: CASIYRVSGNTIYF.

Concerning this clone itself: Other DNA sequences from this sample encode an identical CDR3 as well. The chain carries TRBV5-1 and TRBJ1-3; D is unclear. Deletions cut 4 bases from V and 4 bases from J, with 12 bases between. The germline V gene encodes CDR1 SGHRS and CDR2 YFSETQ. The CDR3 has 14 residues. The CDR3 reads CASSLGTAGNTIYF. The CDR3 nucleotides are TGCGCCAGCAGCCTGGGAACAGCCGGAAACACCATATATTTT.

This sequence joins TRBV11-2 and TRBJ2-7; perhaps TRBD2 as D (6 bases). Germline V CDR1 and CDR2: SGHAT, FQNNGV. The ends were cut back, 3 bases at V and 0 bases at J, with 15 bases in the middle. The CDR3 is 16 amino acids. CDR3 amino acids: CASSFGWDWSSYEQYF. The CDR3 coding sequence is TGTGCCAGCAGCTTCGGGTGGGACTGGAGCTCCTACGAGCAGTACTTC.

The rearrangement joins TRBV30 to TRBJ2-5; 8 bases fit TRBD1. Germline CDR1 is GTSNPN and CDR2 is SVGIG (reference sequence). The CDR3 spans 15 residues. The DNA of the CDR3 is TGTGCATATGGGGTCGGACAGGGTGCATGGGAGACCCAGTACTTC. Translating it yields CAYGVGQGAWETQYF.

This clone is a singleton in its sample. This chain uses TRBV7-2 with TRBJ2-7, with 8 bases that match TRBD1. The germline gives CDR1 SGHTA, CDR2 FQGNSA. V lost 6 bases, J lost 2 bases, and 6 bases stayed unmatched. The CDR3 is made up of 14 amino acids. The CDR3 region is CASRPGQAAYEQYF. The CDR3 region has the DNA TGTGCCAGCAGGCCGGGACAGGCTGCCTACGAGCAGTACTTC.

The chain joins TRBV12-3 or TRBV12-4 to TRBJ1-1; D might be TRBD1 (6 bases). V lost 6 bases, J lost 11 bases, and 13 bases lay in between. This CDR3 is 11 amino acids long. The CDR3 here is CASRGAGEAFF. The CDR3 nucleotides read TGTGCCAGCAGGGGGGCTGGGGAGGCTTTCTTT.

The rearrangement links TRBV27 to TRBJ2-2; a possible D gene is TRBD1 (5 bases). The CDR3 is made up of 15 amino acids. Trimming cost V 3 bases and J 2 bases, with 10 bases left between them. Germline V CDR1 and CDR2: MNHEY, SMNVEV (reference sequence). CDR3: CASSFTGANTGELFF. CDR3 sequence (DNA): TGTGCCAGCAGTTTTACAGGAGCTAACACCGGGGAGCTGTTTTTT.